This T cell receptor (beta chain) emerged from a study of T cell changes during pregnancy in multiple sclerosis. The CDR3 is 15 amino acids. After removal of 1 base from V and 0 bases from J, the junction contained 3 bases not matched to a gene. Germline CDR1 reads SGHTA; CDR2 reads FQGNSA. TCRdb keeps only in-frame clones here, not all; method: immunoSEQ multiplex PCR. The sample holds approximately 92,000 clones, approximately 92% seen once. This chain connects TRBV7-2 to TRBJ2-7, with TRBD2 identical over 7 bases. Sequencing was performed on peripheral blood, taken in the first trimester of pregnancy. This TCR came from a female donor with multiple sclerosis, enrolled in a pregnancy study. CDR3 nucleotide sequence: TGTGCCAGCAGCTTAGGGACTAGAGCCTCCTACGAGCAGTACTTC. Encoded protein: CASSLGTRASYEQYF.